This entry is about one T cell receptor beta chain. A second PCR, run for about 6 to 11 cycles, used a sample-barcoded 5' primer plus a J-beta primer mix. Via MiXCR, TCRdb re-called the 5' RACE reads, giving one row per CDR3 protein. The sample gives around 1,600,000 distinct CDR3 sequences, 40% to 45% of which show up once; under 5% is in the top ten. The sample comes from a study of blood T cells in healthy people across ages. CDR1 and CDR2 from the germline V gene are SEHNR and FQNEAQ (reference sequence). This CDR3 spans 16 amino acids. The TCR was taken from a woman in her late teens or twenties in good health. The chain has TRBV7-9 and TRBJ2-5; TRBD2 agrees at 7 bases. The J call may be mistaken, given a closer DNA end match to TRBJ2-7. Specimen: blood. The CDR3 loop is CASSLVEAGDPNEQYF. CDR3 sequence (DNA): TGTGCCAGCAGCTTAGTCGAGGCGGGGGACCCCAACGAGCAGTACTTC.